This TCR beta chain was identified in a study of control samples from healthy donors and cancer patients. The protocol was immunoSEQ multiplex PCR, while the TCRdb copy is restricted to in-frame clones and leaves out a portion. Of tens of thousands of clones listed, about 88% were seen once; the top ten hold about 38%. The CDR3 is 14 residues long. With 2 bases removed from V and 3 bases from J, the gap between germline ends came to 12 bases. CDR1 and CDR2 (germline): GTSNPN, SVGIG (reference sequence). The chain links TRBV30 to TRBJ2-3, with D maybe TRBD1 (6 bases). This sequence was found in a man aged 70-80 years with lung cancer. Sequencing was performed on PBMCs. The CDR3 nucleotides read TGTGCCTGGAGTACAGGACAGTTTACAGATACGCAGTATTTT. The encoded protein is CAWSTGQFTDTQYF.